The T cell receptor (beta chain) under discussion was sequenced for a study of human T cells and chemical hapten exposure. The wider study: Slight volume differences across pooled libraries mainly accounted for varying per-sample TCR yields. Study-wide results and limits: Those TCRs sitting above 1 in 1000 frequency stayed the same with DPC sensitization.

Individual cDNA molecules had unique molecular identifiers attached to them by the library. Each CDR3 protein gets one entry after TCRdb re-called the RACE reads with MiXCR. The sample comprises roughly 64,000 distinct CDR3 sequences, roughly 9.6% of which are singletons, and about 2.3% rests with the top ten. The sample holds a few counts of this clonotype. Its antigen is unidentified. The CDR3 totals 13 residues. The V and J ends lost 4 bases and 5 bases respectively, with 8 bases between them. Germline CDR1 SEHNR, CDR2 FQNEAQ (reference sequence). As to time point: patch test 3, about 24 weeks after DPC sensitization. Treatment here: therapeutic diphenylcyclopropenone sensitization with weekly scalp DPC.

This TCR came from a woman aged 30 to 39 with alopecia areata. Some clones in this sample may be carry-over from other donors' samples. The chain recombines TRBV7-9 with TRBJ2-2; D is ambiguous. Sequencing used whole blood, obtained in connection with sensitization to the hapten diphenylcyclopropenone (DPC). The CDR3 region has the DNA TGTGCCAGCAGCTCGCCCACGACCGGGGAGCTGTTTTTT. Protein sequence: CASSSPTTGELFF.